Listed here are 18 T cell receptor beta chains from one sample, sequenced in a study of blood T cell repertoires in COVID-19. The protocol was immunoSEQ multiplex PCR, while the TCRdb copy is restricted to in-frame clones and leaves out a portion. The sample consists of over 85,000 clones, about four fifths of them appearing once. Input material: peripheral blood. The receptors were sampled from a human donor in a cohort sampled during active COVID-19.

The rearrangement joins TRBV3-1 (or the pseudogene TRBV3-2) to TRBJ1-2; TRBD1 aligns across 11 bases. Germline lookup yields CDR1 LGHDT and CDR2 YNNKEL (reference sequence). V lost 1 base, J lost 7 bases, and 17 bases stayed unmatched. The CDR3 length is 19 residues. CDR3 coding DNA: TGTGCCAGCAGCCAAGGTCCGTCGGGACAGGGGGGCGGAGGGGGTGGCTACACCTTC. Encoded protein: CASSQGPSGQGGGGGGYTF.

Concerning this clone itself: Germline is not matched at one junction end, which may reflect a read error. This chain joins TRBV28 and TRBJ1-5; D remains ambiguous. The CDR3 contains 14 residues. CDR1 and CDR2 (germline): MDHEN, SYDVKM. The CDR3: CASSRSGSDQPQHF. CDR3 in DNA: TGTGCCAGCAGTCGGTCGGGTAGCGATCAGCCCCAGCATTTT.

The chain employs TRBV28 and TRBJ1-1; no firm D call. The CDR3 contains 13 residues. V lost 6 bases to trimming and J lost 5 bases, with 13 bases between them. Germline V CDR1 and CDR2: MDHEN, SYDVKM. The CDR3 coding sequence is TGTGCCAGCAGCCCCTCCTTGAGGACTGAAGCTTTCTTT. It yields the protein CASSPSLRTEAFF.

The V gene is TRBV18, the J gene TRBJ2-7; D gene uncertain. Germline CDR1 reads KGHSH; CDR2 reads LQKENI. The V end lost 0 bases, the J end lost 3 bases, and 6 bases lay between the germline ends. The CDR3 totals 13 residues. The CDR3 here is CASSPPSNYEQYF. For the CDR3, the DNA is TGTGCCAGCTCACCACCATCCAACTACGAGCAGTACTTC. The variable domain in full, with the rest retrieved from reference TRBV18 and TRBJ2-7, is NAGVMQNPRHLVRRRGQEARLRCSPMKGHSHVYWYRQLPEEGLKFMVYLQKENIIDESGMPKERFSAEFPKEGPSILRIQQVVRGDSAAYFCASSPPSNYEQYFGPGTRLTVT.

The chain has TRBV28 and TRBJ1-2; no clear D gene. This CDR3 has 12 residues. Germline CDR1 is MDHEN and CDR2 is SYDVKM. V shed 4 bases and J shed 4 bases, with 7 bases lying between them. CDR3 nucleotides: TGTGCCAGCAGTTCCGAGGCCTATGGCTACACCTTC. This gives the protein CASSSEAYGYTF.

V and J are TRBV4-2 and TRBJ2-1; the match to TRBD2 covers 8 bases. V lost 0 bases to trimming and J lost 5 bases; unmatched junction nucleotides: 6. The CDR3 loop spans 16 amino acids. Germline CDR1 reads LGHNA; CDR2 reads YNFKEQ. The CDR3 DNA sequence: TGTGCCAGCAGCCAAGACCCACGGGGGGGGAACAATGAGCAGTTCTTC. Translated: CASSQDPRGGNNEQFF.

V is TRBV5-6 and J is TRBJ2-4; 7 bases are shared with TRBD1. Losses at the gene ends were 4 bases for V and 4 bases for J; bases not matched to a gene: 5. CDR1 SGHDT and CDR2 YYEEEE come from the germline V gene. The CDR3 is made up of 14 amino acids. The chain's CDR3 is CASSLPGQKNIQYF. The CDR3 coding sequence is TGTGCCAGCAGCCTCCCGGGACAGAAAAACATTCAGTACTTC.

In this sample, this clone turned up a few times. V is TRBV19 and J is TRBJ1-5; D might be TRBD1 (5 bases). This CDR3 is built from 13 residues. Trimming removed 3 bases at V and 6 bases at J, with 9 bases between. CDR1 is LNHDA and CDR2 is SQIVND in the germline V gene (reference sequence). The CDR3 sequence: CASSIGAFQPQHF. DNA of the CDR3: TGTGCCAGTAGTATTGGGGCATTTCAGCCCCAGCATTTT. The whole variable domain, remainder taken from reference TRBV19 and TRBJ1-5, is DGGITQSPKYLFRKEGQNVTLSCEQNLNHDAMYWYRQDPGQGLRLIYYSQIVNDFQKGDIAEGYSVSREKKESFPLTVTSAQKNPTAFYLCASSIGAFQPQHFGDGTRLSIL.

The chain is built from TRBV12-5 and TRBJ2-7; a possible D gene is TRBD1 (5 bases). The CDR3 is 15 amino acids. Germline values: CDR1 LGHNT, CDR2 FRNRAP. V gave up 4 bases and J gave up 2 bases, with 15 bases separating them. CDR3 DNA sequence: TGTGCTAGTGGTTCATCCATCAGGGCTCCCTACGAGCAGTACTTC. This encodes CASGSSIRAPYEQYF. Full variable domain (missing parts from reference TRBV12-5 and TRBJ2-7): DARVTQTPRHKVTEMGQEVTMRCQPILGHNTVFWYRQTMMQGLELLAYFRNRAPLDDSGMPKDRFSAEMPDATLATLKIQPSEPRDSAVYFCASGSSIRAPYEQYFGPGTRLTVT.

CDR3 loop: CASSPRAEGSTEAFF. The CDR3 DNA reads as TGCGCCAGCAGCCCTAGGGCTGAAGGGAGCACTGAAGCTTTCTTT. The chain uses TRBV5-1 and TRBJ1-1; D is unclear. The germline V gene has CDR1 SGHRS and CDR2 YFSETQ. This CDR3 contains 15 residues. V lost 4 bases and J 4 bases, leaving 17 bases between the germline ends.

V is TRBV19 and J is TRBJ2-5; possibly TRBD2 for D (5 bases). V lost 4 bases to trimming and J lost 1 base, with 10 bases between them. The CDR3 spans 14 residues. Per the germline V gene, CDR1 is LNHDA and CDR2 is SQIVND (reference sequence). The DNA for the CDR3 is TGTGCCAGTAGTAGGTCGGGGTTCCAAGAGACCCAGTACTTC. Amino acids: CASSRSGFQETQYF.

The CDR3 bases are TGTGCCAGCTCACCAGTCACCGGGACAGGGATCTCTGGAAACACCATATATTTT. Translating gives CASSPVTGTGISGNTIYF. The chain combines TRBV18 with TRBJ1-3; the match to TRBD1 covers 9 bases. The CDR3 totals 18 residues. Germline CDR1 KGHSH, CDR2 LQKENI. V gave up 2 bases and J gave up 0 bases; unmatched junction bases: 8.

The chain employs TRBV19 and TRBJ2-7; a possible D gene is TRBD1 (6 bases). This CDR3 region has 15 residues. The germline V gene encodes CDR1 LNHDA and CDR2 SQIVND (reference sequence). V was cut by 6 bases and J by 1 base, with 16 bases left in between. The DNA for the CDR3 is TGTGCCAGTAGCGACACAGGGTTAAGGTCCTACGAGCAGTACTTC. Translation gives CASSDTGLRSYEQYF.

This rearrangement joins TRBV29-1 to TRBJ2-2, with D tentatively TRBD1 (6 bases). Germline CDR1 SQVTM, CDR2 ANQGSEA. CDR3 length: 14 amino acids. Trimming took off 6 bases at V and 3 bases at J, with 14 bases between the two ends. CDR3 coding DNA: TGCAGCGTCCGTGGGGGCCCCCACACCGGGGAGCTGTTTTTT. It is translated as CSVRGGPHTGELFF.

The table lists this clone with a few counts. V and J are TRBV3-1 (or the pseudogene TRBV3-2) and TRBJ2-7; 9 positions match TRBD2. This CDR3 is built from 18 residues. Per germline, CDR1 LGHDT and CDR2 YNNKEL (reference sequence). V was clipped by 1 base and J by 7 bases; unmatched bases: 17. Written as DNA, the CDR3 is TGTGCCAGCAGCCAAGTAGAGGGCGGGACTAGCAGTCTATGGGAGCAGTACTTC. It yields the protein CASSQVEGGTSSLWEQYF.

The chain is built from TRBV19 and TRBJ1-1; D unclear. The CDR3 has 15 amino acids. V was pared by 9 bases and J by 3 bases, with 20 bases between. CDR1 is LNHDA and CDR2 is SQIVND in the germline V gene (reference sequence). The CDR3 sequence: CASTPPGSFYTEAFF. The CDR3, as DNA: TGTGCCAGCACCCCCCCGGGGAGTTTCTACACTGAAGCTTTCTTT. Together with reference TRBV19 and TRBJ1-1, the CDR3 gives the full variable domain: DGGITQSPKYLFRKEGQNVTLSCEQNLNHDAMYWYRQDPGQGLRLIYYSQIVNDFQKGDIAEGYSVSREKKESFPLTVTSAQKNPTAFYLCASTPPGSFYTEAFFGQGTRLTVV.

The chain carries TRBV7-3 and TRBJ1-4; D call uncertain. This CDR3 has 14 amino acids. Deletions cut 5 bases from V and 7 bases from J, with 14 bases between. CDR1 and CDR2 from the germline V gene are SGHTA and FQGTGA. CDR3 sequence (DNA): TGTGCCAGCAGCCCCGGGAGGGCGAGTGAAAAACTGTTTTTT. Translation gives CASSPGRASEKLFF.

The chain couples TRBV9 to TRBJ1-3, with D uncertain. The CDR3 has 14 amino acids. V lost 1 base to trimming and J lost 0 bases, with 5 bases between them. Germline lookup yields CDR1 SGDLS and CDR2 YYNGEE. In DNA form, the CDR3 reads TGTGCCAGCAGCGTATCACACTCTGGAAACACCATATATTTT. Translation: CASSVSHSGNTIYF.